This T cell receptor (beta chain) was recorded in a study of breast tumors, draining lymph nodes, adjacent tissues. General study findings and limits: Tumor TCR diversity was below lymph nodes but above nontumor tissue. Findings are consistent with lymph node origin and intratumoral expansion of most tumor T cells. Compared with basal-like, luminal-like tumors shared significantly more repertoire with nontumor tissue. The lymph node origin of tumor T cells was framed as consistent with a hypothesis, not demonstrated.

V lost 0 bases and J lost 1, with 16 bases in between. The CDR3 has 16 residues. Germline CDR1 and CDR2: DFQATT and SNEGSKA (reference sequence). Samples came from axillary lymph nodes draining the breast cancer. Via MiXCR, TCRdb re-called the multiplex PCR reads, giving one row per CDR3 protein. The sample yields 84,000 or so distinct CDR3 sequences, approximately 29% seen once. This clonotype was observed at least ten times. Its antigen remains unknown. A much larger clone differs from this one at a single base, so this may be a read error. The material sequenced was axillary lymph node tissue. V is TRBV20-1 and J is TRBJ2-7, with a possible D match to TRBD2 (5 bases). This TCR was sampled from a female donor with breast cancer. Some clones in this sample may be carry-over from other donors' samples. In DNA, the CDR3 is TGCAGTGCTAGAGATCCGGCGGGTCTGACTTCCTACGAGCAGTACTTC. Its translation: CSARDPAGLTSYEQYF.